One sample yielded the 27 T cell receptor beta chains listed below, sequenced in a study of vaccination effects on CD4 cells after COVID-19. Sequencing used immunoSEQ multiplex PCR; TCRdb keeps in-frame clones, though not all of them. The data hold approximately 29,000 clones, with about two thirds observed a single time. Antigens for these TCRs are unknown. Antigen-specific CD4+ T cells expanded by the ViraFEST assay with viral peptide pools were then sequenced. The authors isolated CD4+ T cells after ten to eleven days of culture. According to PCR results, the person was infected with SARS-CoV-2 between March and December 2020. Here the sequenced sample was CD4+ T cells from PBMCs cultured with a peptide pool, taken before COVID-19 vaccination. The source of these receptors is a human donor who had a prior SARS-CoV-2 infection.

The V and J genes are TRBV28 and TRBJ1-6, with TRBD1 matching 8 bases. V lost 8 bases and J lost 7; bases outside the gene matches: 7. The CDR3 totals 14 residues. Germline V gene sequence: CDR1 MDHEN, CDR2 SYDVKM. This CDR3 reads CASLVGQENSPLHF. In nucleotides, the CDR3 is TGTGCCAGCCTAGTGGGACAGGAGAATTCACCCCTCCACTTT.

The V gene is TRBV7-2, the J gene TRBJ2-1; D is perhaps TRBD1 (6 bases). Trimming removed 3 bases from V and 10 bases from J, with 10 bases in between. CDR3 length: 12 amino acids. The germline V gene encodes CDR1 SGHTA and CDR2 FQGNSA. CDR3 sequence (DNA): TGTGCCAGCAGCTTCTACGGACAGGAGCAGTTCTTC. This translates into CASSFYGQEQFF.

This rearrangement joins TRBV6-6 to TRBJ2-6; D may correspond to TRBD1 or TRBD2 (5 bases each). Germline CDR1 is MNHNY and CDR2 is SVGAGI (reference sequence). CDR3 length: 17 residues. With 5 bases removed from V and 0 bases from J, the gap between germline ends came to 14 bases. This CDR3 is CASSLGVPSSGANVLTF. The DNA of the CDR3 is TGTGCCAGCAGTCTGGGGGTCCCGTCCTCTGGGGCCAACGTCCTGACTTTC.

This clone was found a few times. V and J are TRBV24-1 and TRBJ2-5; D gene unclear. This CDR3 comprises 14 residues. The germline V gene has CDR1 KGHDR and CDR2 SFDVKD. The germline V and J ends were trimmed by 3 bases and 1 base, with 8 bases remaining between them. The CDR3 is CATSDATVQETQYF. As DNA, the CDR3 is TGTGCCACCAGTGATGCGACGGTCCAAGAGACCCAGTACTTC.

The CDR3 loop reads CASSARGQGRAGETQYF. In nucleotides, the CDR3 is TGCGCCAGCAGCGCTAGAGGACAGGGGAGAGCGGGAGAGACCCAGTACTTC. The chain carries TRBV5-1 and TRBJ2-5; the match to TRBD1 covers 9 bases. The CDR3 spans 17 residues. The germline V gene has CDR1 SGHRS and CDR2 YFSETQ. With V trimmed by 4 bases and J by 4 bases, 14 bases remained unmatched.

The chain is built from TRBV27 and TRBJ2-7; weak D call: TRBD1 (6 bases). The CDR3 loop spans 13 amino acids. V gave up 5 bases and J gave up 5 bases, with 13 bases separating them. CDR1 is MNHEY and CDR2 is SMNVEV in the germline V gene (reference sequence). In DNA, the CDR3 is TGTGCCAGCAGTCTACTCAGGGGTAACGAGCAGTACTTC. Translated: CASSLLRGNEQYF.

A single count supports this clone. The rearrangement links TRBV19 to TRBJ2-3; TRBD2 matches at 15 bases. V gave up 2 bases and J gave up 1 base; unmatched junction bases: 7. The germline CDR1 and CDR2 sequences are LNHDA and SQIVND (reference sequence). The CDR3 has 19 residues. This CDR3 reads CASSIPGLAGGPGTDTQYF. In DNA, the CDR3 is TGTGCCAGTAGTATACCAGGACTAGCGGGAGGGCCGGGCACAGATACGCAGTATTTT.

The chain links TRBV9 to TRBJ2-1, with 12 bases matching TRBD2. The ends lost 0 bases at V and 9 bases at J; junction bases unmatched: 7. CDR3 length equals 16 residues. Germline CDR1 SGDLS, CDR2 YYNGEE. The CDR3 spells CASSVATSGRWGEQFF. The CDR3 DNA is TGTGCCAGCAGCGTAGCCACTAGCGGGAGGTGGGGTGAGCAGTTCTTC.

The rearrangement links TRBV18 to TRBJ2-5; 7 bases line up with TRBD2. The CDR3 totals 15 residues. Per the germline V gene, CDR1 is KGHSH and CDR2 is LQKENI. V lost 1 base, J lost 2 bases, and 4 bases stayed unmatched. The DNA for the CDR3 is TGTGCCAGCTCACCACTAGCGGGCCTTCAAGAGACCCAGTACTTC. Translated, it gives CASSPLAGLQETQYF.

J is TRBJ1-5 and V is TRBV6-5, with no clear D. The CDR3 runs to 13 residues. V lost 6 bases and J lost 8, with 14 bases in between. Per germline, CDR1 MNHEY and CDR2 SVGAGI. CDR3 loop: CASSGFRGEPQHF. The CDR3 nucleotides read TGTGCCAGCAGCGGATTCCGGGGAGAGCCCCAGCATTTT.

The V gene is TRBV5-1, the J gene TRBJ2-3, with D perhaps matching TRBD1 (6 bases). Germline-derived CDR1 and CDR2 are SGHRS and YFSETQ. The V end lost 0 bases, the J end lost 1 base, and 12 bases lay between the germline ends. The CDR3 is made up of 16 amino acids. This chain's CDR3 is CASSLAINRGTDTQYF. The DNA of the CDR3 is TGCGCCAGCAGCTTGGCCATTAACAGGGGCACAGATACGCAGTATTTT.

The CDR3 sequence: CASSLLPTGGSYNEQFF. The CDR3 nucleotides read TGCGCCAGCAGCTTGCTACCTACAGGGGGCTCCTACAATGAGCAGTTCTTC. V is TRBV5-1 and J is TRBJ2-1; TRBD1 aligns across 8 bases. The CDR3 length is 17 residues. V shed 1 base, J shed 0 bases, and the junction held 6 bases outside the gene matches. Germline V gene sequence: CDR1 SGHRS, CDR2 YFSETQ. Full variable domain (outside the CDR3, taken from reference TRBV5-1 and TRBJ2-1): KAGVTQTPRYLIKTRGQQVTLSCSPISGHRSVSWYQQTPGQGLQFLFEYFSETQRNKGNFPGRFSGRQFSNSRSEMNVSTLELGDSALYLCASSLLPTGGSYNEQFFGPGTRLTVL.

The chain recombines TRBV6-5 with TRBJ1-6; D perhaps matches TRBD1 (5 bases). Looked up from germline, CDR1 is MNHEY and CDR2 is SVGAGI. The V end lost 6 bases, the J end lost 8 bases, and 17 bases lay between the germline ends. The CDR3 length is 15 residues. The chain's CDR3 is CASSKVDSEDSPLHF. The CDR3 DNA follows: TGTGCCAGCAGCAAAGTTGACAGCGAGGATTCACCCCTCCACTTT.

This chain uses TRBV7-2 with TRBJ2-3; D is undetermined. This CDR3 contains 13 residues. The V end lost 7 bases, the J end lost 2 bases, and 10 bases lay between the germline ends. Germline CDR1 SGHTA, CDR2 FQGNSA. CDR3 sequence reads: CASTLESTDTQYF. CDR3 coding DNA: TGTGCCAGCACCCTGGAGTCCACAGATACGCAGTATTTT.

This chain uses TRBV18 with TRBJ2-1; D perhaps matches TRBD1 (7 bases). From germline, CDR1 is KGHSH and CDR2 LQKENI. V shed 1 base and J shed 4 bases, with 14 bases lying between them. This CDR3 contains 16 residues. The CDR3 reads CASSPRAGQKYNEQFF. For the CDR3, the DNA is TGTGCCAGCTCACCACGGGCGGGACAGAAATACAATGAGCAGTTCTTC.

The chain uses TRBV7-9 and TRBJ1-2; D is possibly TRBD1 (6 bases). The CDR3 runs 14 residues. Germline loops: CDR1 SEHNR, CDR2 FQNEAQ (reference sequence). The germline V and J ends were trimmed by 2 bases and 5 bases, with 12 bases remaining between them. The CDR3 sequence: CASSLTGIEYGYTF. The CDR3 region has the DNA TGTGCCAGCAGCTTAACAGGGATTGAGTATGGCTACACCTTC.

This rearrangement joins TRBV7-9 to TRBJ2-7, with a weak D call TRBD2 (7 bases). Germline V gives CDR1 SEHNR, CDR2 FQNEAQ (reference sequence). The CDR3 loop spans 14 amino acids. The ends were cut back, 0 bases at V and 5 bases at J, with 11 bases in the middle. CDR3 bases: TGTGCCAGCAGCTTAGCGGGGGGGCCCAACGAGCAGTACTTC. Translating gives CASSLAGGPNEQYF.

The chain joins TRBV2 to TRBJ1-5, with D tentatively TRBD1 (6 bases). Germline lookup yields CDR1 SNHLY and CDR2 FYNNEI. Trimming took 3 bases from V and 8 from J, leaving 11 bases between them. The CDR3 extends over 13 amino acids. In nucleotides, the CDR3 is TGTGCCAGCAGTGACAGGGGTCAGGAGCCCCAGCATTTT. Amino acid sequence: CASSDRGQEPQHF.

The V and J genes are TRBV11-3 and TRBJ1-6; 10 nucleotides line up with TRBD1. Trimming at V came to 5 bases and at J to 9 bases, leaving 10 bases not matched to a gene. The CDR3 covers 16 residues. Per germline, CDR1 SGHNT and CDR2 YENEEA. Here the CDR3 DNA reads TGTGCCAGCAGCAAGACAGGGGGCTCGCATAGTTCACCCCTCCACTTT. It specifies CASSKTGGSHSSPLHF.

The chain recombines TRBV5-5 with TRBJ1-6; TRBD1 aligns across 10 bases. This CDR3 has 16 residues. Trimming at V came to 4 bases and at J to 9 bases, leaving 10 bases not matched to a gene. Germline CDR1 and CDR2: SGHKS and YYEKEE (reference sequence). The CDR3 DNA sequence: TGTGCCAGCAGCCCCGCCCCGGGACAGGGGATTTCACCCCTCCACTTT. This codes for CASSPAPGQGISPLHF.

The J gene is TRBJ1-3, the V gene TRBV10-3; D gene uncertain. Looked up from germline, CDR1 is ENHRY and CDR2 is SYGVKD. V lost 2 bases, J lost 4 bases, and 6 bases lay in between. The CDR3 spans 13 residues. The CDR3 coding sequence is TGTGCCATCAGTGAGGAACCCGGAAACACCATATATTTT. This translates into CAISEEPGNTIYF.

CDR3 sequence: CSVKRDRDLYEQYF. In DNA, the CDR3 is TGCAGCGTAAAGCGAGACAGGGACCTCTACGAGCAGTACTTC. The rearrangement links TRBV29-1 to TRBJ2-7, with TRBD1 identical over 7 bases. Per the germline V gene, CDR1 is SQVTM and CDR2 is ANQGSEA. The CDR3 extends over 14 amino acids. The junction had 11 bases not matched to a gene; V was cut back by 6 bases and J by 3 bases.

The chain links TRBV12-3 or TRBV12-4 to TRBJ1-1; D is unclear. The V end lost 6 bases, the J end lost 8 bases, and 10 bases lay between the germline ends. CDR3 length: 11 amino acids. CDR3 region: CASSRAGEAFF. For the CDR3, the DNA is TGTGCCAGCAGCCGGGCCGGAGAAGCTTTCTTT.

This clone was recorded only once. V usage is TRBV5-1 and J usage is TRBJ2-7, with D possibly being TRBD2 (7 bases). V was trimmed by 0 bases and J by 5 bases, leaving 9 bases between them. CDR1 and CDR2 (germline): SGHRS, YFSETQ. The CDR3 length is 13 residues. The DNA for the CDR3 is TGCGCCAGCAGCTTGGGGGGGGGCCACGAGCAGTACTTC. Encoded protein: CASSLGGGHEQYF.

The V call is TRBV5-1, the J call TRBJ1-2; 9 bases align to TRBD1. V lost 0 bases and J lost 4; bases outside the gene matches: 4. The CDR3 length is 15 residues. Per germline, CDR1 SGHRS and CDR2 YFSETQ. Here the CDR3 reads CASSLAGTGPYGYTF. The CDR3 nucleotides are TGCGCCAGCAGCTTGGCCGGGACAGGGCCCTATGGCTACACCTTC.

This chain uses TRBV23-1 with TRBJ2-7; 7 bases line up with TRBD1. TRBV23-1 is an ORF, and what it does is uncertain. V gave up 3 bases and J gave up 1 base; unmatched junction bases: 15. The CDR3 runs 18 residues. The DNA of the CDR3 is TGCGCCAGCAGTCACCCCGGGACAGAAAAGAACAGGTCCTACGAGCAGTACTTC. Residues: CASSHPGTEKNRSYEQYF.

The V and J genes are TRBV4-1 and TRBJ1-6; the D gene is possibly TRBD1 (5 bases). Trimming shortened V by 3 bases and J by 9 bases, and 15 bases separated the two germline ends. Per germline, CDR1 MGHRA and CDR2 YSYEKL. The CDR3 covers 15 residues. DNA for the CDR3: TGCGCCAGCAGCCACACTCTTACTAGGGGTTCACCCCTCCACTTT. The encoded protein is CASSHTLTRGSPLHF.